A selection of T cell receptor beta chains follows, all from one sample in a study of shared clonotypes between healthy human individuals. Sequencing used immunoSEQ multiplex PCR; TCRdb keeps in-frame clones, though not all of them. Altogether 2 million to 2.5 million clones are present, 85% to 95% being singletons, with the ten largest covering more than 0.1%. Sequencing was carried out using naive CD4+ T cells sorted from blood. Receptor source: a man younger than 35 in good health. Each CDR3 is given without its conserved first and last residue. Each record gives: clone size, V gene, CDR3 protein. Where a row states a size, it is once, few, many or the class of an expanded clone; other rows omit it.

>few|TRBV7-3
ASSLNADTQY
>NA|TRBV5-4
ASSPNYEQY
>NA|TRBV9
ASSETASLNTEAF
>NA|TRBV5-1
ASRESGTQNTEAF
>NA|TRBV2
AIQTSTDLSSYNEQF
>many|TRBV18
ASSPGANTEAF
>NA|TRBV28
ASSSPTLHGYT
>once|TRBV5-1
ASSFRVSTEAF
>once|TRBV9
ASSAGTLGITEAF
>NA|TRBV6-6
ASSRTESYEQY
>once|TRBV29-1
SVEDYAGDGYT
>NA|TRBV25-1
ASSPGGGPGAQY
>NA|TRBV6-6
ASSQTGNNSPLH
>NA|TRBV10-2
ASSETAVGNTIY
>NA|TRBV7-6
ASSLYRGLSTDTQY
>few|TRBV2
ASSVISPLH
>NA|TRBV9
ASSPLGRGVSTEAF
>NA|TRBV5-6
ASRGAGRNYYGYT
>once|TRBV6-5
ASSTLGTGPYEQY
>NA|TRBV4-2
ASSPSGGFRETQY
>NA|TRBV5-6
ASSSTDVSSGANVLT
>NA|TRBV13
ASSPPGGYQETQY
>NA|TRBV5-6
ASSFTNTDTQY
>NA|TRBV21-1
ASSPWNGQGKTYEQY
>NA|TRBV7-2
ASSSSVDSEVADEQY
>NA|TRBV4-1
ASSPGLAGSYEQY
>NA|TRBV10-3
AIRASGGPGETQY
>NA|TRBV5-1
ASSSIGSEATDTQY
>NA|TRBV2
ASRGQGIINSPLH
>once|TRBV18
ASSLSRETQY
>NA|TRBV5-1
ASSLGRDRGTDTQY
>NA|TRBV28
ASSRSDRRSGNTIY
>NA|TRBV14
ASSQGLAEEQY